A single sample is the source of the 12 T cell receptor beta chains below, sequenced in a study of T cell responses to AZD1222 COVID-19 vaccine. Data came from immunoSEQ multiplex PCR; TCRdb stores just in-frame clones and leaves some out. The sample lists 89,000 or so clones; approximately 90% were seen once. Source: peripheral blood, taken 28 days after the second AZD1222 dose. These receptor sequences come from an adult who received the AZD1222 COVID-19 vaccine.

The rearrangement uses TRBV5-1 and TRBJ1-2; the D gene is possibly TRBD1 (6 bases). With 2 bases removed from V and 0 bases from J, the gap between germline ends came to 8 bases. This CDR3 has 14 residues. Germline lookup yields CDR1 SGHRS and CDR2 YFSETQ. The CDR3 region has the DNA TGCGCCAGCAGCTTAGGGACATCTAACTATGGCTACACCTTC. Translated, it gives CASSLGTSNYGYTF.

This clone was picked up one time. The chain links TRBV13 to TRBJ1-1; no definite D call. The CDR3 contains 14 residues. The germline CDR1 and CDR2 sequences are PRHDT and FYEKMQ (reference sequence). Trimming shortened V by 6 bases and J by 4 bases, and 15 bases separated the two germline ends. The CDR3 region has the DNA TGTGCCAGCAGGCTTGAGGGCCGGGGCACTGAAGCTTTCTTT. Its protein product is CASRLEGRGTEAFF.

This sequence joins TRBV5-8 and TRBJ1-5; 8 nucleotides agree with TRBD1. The CDR3 is made up of 15 amino acids. The germline CDR1 and CDR2 sequences are SGHTS and YDEGEE. V shed 3 bases and J 4 bases; nucleotides not matched to a gene: 6. CDR3 DNA sequence: TGTGCCAGCAGCTCCCGGACAGGGCAGAATCAGCCCCAGCATTTT. This sequence encodes CASSSRTGQNQPQHF.

This chain connects TRBV7-9 to TRBJ2-7; weak D call: TRBD2 (7 bases). V gave up 3 bases and J gave up 3 bases, with 21 bases separating them. The germline V gene encodes CDR1 SEHNR and CDR2 FQNEAQ (reference sequence). The CDR3 spans 17 residues. CDR3 in DNA: TGTGCCAGCAGCTTTCTAGTTTCGGGGGGCATCGGCTACGAGCAGTACTTC. Translation gives CASSFLVSGGIGYEQYF.

The count of this clone is one. The rearrangement links TRBV28 to TRBJ1-4, with D possibly being TRBD1 (5 bases). This CDR3 has 14 residues. V lost 3 bases, J lost 3 bases, and 8 bases lay in between. Germline values: CDR1 MDHEN, CDR2 SYDVKM. Written as DNA, the CDR3 is TGTGCCAGCAGTTTCGGGGGTGCTAATGAAAAACTGTTTTTT. Encoded protein: CASSFGGANEKLFF.

This chain joins TRBV19 and TRBJ1-5; D remains unclear. This CDR3 spans 14 amino acids. Germline V gene data show CDR1 as LNHDA and CDR2 as SQIVND (reference sequence). The V and J ends lost 5 bases and 5 bases respectively, with 13 bases between them. The CDR3 region has the DNA TGTGCCAGTAGTTGGCACGTCTATGATCAGCCCCAGCATTTT. The encoded protein is CASSWHVYDQPQHF.

J is TRBJ2-1 and V is TRBV6-5; D gene ambiguous. The V gene lost 8 bases and the J gene lost 3 bases, with 8 bases spanning the gap. This CDR3 is built from 12 residues. Per germline, CDR1 MNHEY and CDR2 SVGAGI. The CDR3 loop reads CASDADYNEQFF. The CDR3 DNA follows: TGTGCCAGCGACGCGGACTACAATGAGCAGTTCTTC.

The chain employs TRBV7-2 and TRBJ2-2; 11 bases align to TRBD1. The junction had 4 bases not matched to a gene; V was cut back by 3 bases and J by 7 bases. CDR1 and CDR2 from the germline V gene are SGHTA and FQGNSA. This CDR3 is 15 amino acids long. CDR3 bases: TGTGCCAGCAGCTTGGACAGGGGGCGGGGCGGGGAGCTGTTTTTT. Protein sequence: CASSLDRGRGGELFF.

J is TRBJ2-1 and V is TRBV3-1 (or the pseudogene TRBV3-2); D remains unclear. CDR3 length: 12 residues. CDR1 LGHDT and CDR2 YNNKEL come from the germline V gene (reference sequence). V was pared by 9 bases and J by 0 bases, with 6 bases between. CDR3: CASKDSYNEQFF. The CDR3 region has the DNA TGTGCCAGTAAAGACTCCTACAATGAGCAGTTCTTC.

The V gene is TRBV14, the J gene TRBJ2-1; D call uncertain. The CDR3 is 13 residues long. V was pared by 3 bases and J by 0 bases, with 3 bases between. Germline V gene data show CDR1 as SGHDN and CDR2 as FVKESK. CDR3 amino acids: CASSQGSYNEQFF. The CDR3, as DNA: TGTGCCAGCAGCCAGGGCTCCTACAATGAGCAGTTCTTC.

This clone was picked up one time. V is TRBV30 and J is TRBJ2-5; a weak D match, TRBD1 (6 bases). The CDR3 has 12 amino acids. CDR1 is GTSNPN, CDR2 SVGIG, per germline (reference sequence). V was pared by 3 bases and J by 4 bases, with 9 bases between. In DNA form, the CDR3 reads TGTGCCTGGAGAGGGGGTGGAGAGACCCAGTACTTC. Its protein product is CAWRGGGETQYF. Complete variable domain (other parts from reference TRBV30 and TRBJ2-5): SQTIHQWPATLVQPVGSPLSLECTVEGTSNPNLYWYRQAAGRGLQLLFYSVGIGQISSEVPQNLSASRPQDRQFILSSKKLLLSDSGFYLCAWRGGGETQYFGPGTRLLVL.

The V call is TRBV7-9, the J call TRBJ1-1; D gene uncertain. Trimming took 5 bases from V and 1 from J, leaving 8 bases between them. Germline-derived CDR1 and CDR2 are SEHNR and FQNEAQ (reference sequence). The CDR3 has 13 residues. The CDR3 DNA follows: TGTGCCAGCAGCCCCGACGGGAACACTGAAGCTTTCTTT. It is translated as CASSPDGNTEAFF. Full variable domain (rest looked up from reference TRBV7-9 and TRBJ1-1): DTGVSQNPRHKITKRGQNVTFRCDPISEHNRLYWYRQTLGQGPEFLTYFQNEAQLEKSRLLSDRFSAERPKGSFSTLEIQRTEQGDSAMYLCASSPDGNTEAFFGQGTRLTVV.